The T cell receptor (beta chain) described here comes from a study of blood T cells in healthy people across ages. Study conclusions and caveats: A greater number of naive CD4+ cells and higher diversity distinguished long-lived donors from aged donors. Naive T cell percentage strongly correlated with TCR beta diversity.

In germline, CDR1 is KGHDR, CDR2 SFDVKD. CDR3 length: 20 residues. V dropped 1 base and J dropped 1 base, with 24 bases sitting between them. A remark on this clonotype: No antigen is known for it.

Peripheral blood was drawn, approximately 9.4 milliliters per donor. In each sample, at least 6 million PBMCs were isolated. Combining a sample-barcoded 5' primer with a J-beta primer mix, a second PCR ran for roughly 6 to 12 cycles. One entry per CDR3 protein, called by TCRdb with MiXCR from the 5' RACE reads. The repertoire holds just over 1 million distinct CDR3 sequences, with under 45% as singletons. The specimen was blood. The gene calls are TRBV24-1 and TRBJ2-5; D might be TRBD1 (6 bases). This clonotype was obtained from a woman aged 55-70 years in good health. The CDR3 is CATSDFPGSYGTRGQETQYF. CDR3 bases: TGTGCCACCAGTGATTTTCCGGGCTCATACGGGACAAGGGGCCAAGAGACCCAGTACTTC.